This T cell receptor (beta chain) was identified during a study of molecular identifiers for immune sequencing clone quantification. The CDR3 is 20 residues long. After removal of 7 bases from V and 1 base from J, the junction contained 19 bases not matched to a gene. Germline loops: CDR1 SGHTA, CDR2 FQGNSA. TCRdb passed the PCR reads through MiXCR, listing each CDR3 protein once. The sample consists of about 9,800 distinct CDR3 sequences, roughly a fifth of them appearing once. Sorting recovered naive CD8 T cells on a CD8+CD4-CCR7+CD45RA+ profile. The chain uses TRBV7-2 and TRBJ2-3; 11 positions agree with TRBD2. The TCR comes from a human donor in good health. Some libraries in this study had Jurkat cell RNA spiked in. The sample comprised naive CD8+ T cells from blood, with Jurkat cell RNA spiked in. Subset specified: FACS-sorted CD8+CD4-CCR7+CD45RA+ naive T cells. Here the CDR3 DNA reads TGTGCCAGCACCATTGGAGACATTGTAGCGGGGGGGGGGGGCACAGATACGCAGTATTTT. Amino acid sequence: CASTIGDIVAGGGGTDTQYF.